A selection of T cell receptor beta chains follows, all from one sample in a study of blood T cell repertoires in COVID-19. The repertoire was sequenced with immunoSEQ multiplex PCR; TCRdb's copy has only in-frame clones and lacks some. The sample gives roughly 70,000 clones, around 77% of which show up once; around 9.6% is in the top ten. Sequenced sample: peripheral blood. Source of these receptors: a human donor in a cohort sampled during active COVID-19. Each CDR3 is given with its conserved first and last residue. A D gene is named only where the DNA matches it firmly. Only some rows state a clone size, as once, few, many or a class for expanded clones.

D | size | J | V | DNA | CDR3
TRBD2 | NA | TRBJ2-1 | TRBV7-3 | TGTGCCAGCAGCTTAACTAGCGGGAGGTATGAGCAGTTCTTC | CASSLTSGRYEQFF
NA | NA | TRBJ1-3 | TRBV21-1 | TGTGCCAGCAGCAAAAAGAACGAAAGCCGAAGCTCTGGAAACACCATATATTTT | CASSKKNESRSSGNTIYF
TRBD1 | NA | TRBJ2-1 | TRBV3-1/TRBV3-2 | TGTGCCAGCAGCCCTAGGACAGGGCTAAGGAATGAGCAGTTCTTC | CASSPRTGLRNEQFF
TRBD2 | few | TRBJ2-1 | TRBV20-1 | TGCAGTGCTAGTTCGCCCGGGAGGGGCGATGAGCAGTTCTTC | CSASSPGRGDEQFF
TRBD1 | NA | TRBJ1-1 | TRBV6-2/TRBV6-3 | TGTGCCAGCAGCCTCCACAGGGGAACTGAAGCTTTCTTT | CASSLHRGTEAFF
NA | once | TRBJ1-2 | TRBV19 | TGTGCCACTGAGGGCTATGGCTACACCTTC | CATEGYGYTF
NA | NA | TRBJ2-7 | TRBV6-2/TRBV6-3 | TGTGCCAGCAGTTACCCCGGGGACAATGCCTACGAGCAGTACTTC | CASSYPGDNAYEQYF
NA | once | TRBJ2-7 | TRBV6-1 | TGTGCCAGCAGTGAGGTATGGCACCAGTCCTACGAGCAGTACTTC | CASSEVWHQSYEQYF
NA | NA | TRBJ2-7 | TRBV4-3 | TGCGCCAGCAGCCGATCCCCGGCCTACGAGCAGTACTTC | CASSRSPAYEQYF
NA | NA | TRBJ1-1 | TRBV7-9 | TGTGCCAGCAGCTTAAGGGGCAGCCAGAACACTGAAGCTTTCTTT | CASSLRGSQNTEAFF
TRBD1 | once | TRBJ2-1 | TRBV6-5 | TGTGCCAGCAGTTACTCGGGGACAGGGTATCGGAATGAGCAGTTCTTC | CASSYSGTGYRNEQFF
NA | NA | TRBJ1-1 | TRBV5-8 | TGTGCCAGCAGCTTGGGGCCGAACACTGAAGCTTTCTTT | CASSLGPNTEAFF
NA | NA | TRBJ2-3 | TRBV3-1/TRBV3-2 | TGTGCCAGCAGCCAAGATTCGGGAGACACAGATACGCAGTATTTT | CASSQDSGDTDTQYF
NA | NA | TRBJ1-1 | TRBV11-2 | TGTGCCAGCAGCTACCGAAGACGGGATACGGCTTTCTTT | CASSYRRRDTAFF
TRBD2 | NA | TRBJ2-7 | TRBV20-1 | TGCAGTGCTAGTTGGCTAGCGGACGACGAGCAGTACTTC | CSASWLADDEQYF
TRBD1 | few | TRBJ1-1 | TRBV5-1 | TGCGCCAGCAGCAGGGGACAGTCGGCTGAAGCTTTCTTT | CASSRGQSAEAFF
NA | NA | TRBJ1-4 | TRBV10-3 | TGTGCCATCAGTGACAGGGCAGGGGAAAAACTGTTTTTT | CAISDRAGEKLFF
TRBD2 | NA | TRBJ2-7 | TRBV27 | TGTGCCACAAAACTAGCGGAGCCTAAAGGGATTGGCGAGCAGTACTTC | CATKLAEPKGIGEQYF
NA | NA | TRBJ1-6 | TRBV10-3 | TGTGCCATCAGTGAGTCTATCTCCAGGCTGGGTAATTCACCCCTCCACTTT | CAISESISRLGNSPLHF
NA | NA | TRBJ2-7 | TRBV6-2/TRBV6-3 | TGTGCCAGCAGCACGTGGACAGACAACTACGAGCAGTACTTC | CASSTWTDNYEQYF
NA | NA | TRBJ1-1 | TRBV7-9 | TGTGCCAGCAGCTTAGACAGGGACACTGAAGCTTTCTTT | CASSLDRDTEAFF
NA | NA | TRBJ1-3 | TRBV7-8 | TGTGCCAGCAGCCAACGGGGGATTGGAAACACCATATATTTT | CASSQRGIGNTIYF
TRBD2 | few | TRBJ2-1 | TRBV7-9 | TGTGCCAGCAGCCAACAGCGGGAGGGGAATGAGCAGTTCTTC | CASSQQREGNEQFF
NA | NA | TRBJ1-1 | TRBV20-1 | TGCAGTGCTAGCCTCCCTACTGAAGCTTTCTTT | CSASLPTEAFF
NA | NA | TRBJ2-7 | TRBV3-1/TRBV3-2 | TGTGCCAGCAGCCAGATCCAGGGGACCTACGAGCAGTACTTC | CASSQIQGTYEQYF
NA | NA | TRBJ2-5 | TRBV3-1/TRBV3-2 | TGTGCCAGCAGCCCCCCCGGCAGGGGCCAAGAGACCCAGTACTTC | CASSPPGRGQETQYF
NA | NA | TRBJ2-7 | TRBV7-8 | TGTGCCAGCAGCTTAAAAGACAGGAGCTCCTACGAGCAGTACTTC | CASSLKDRSSYEQYF
TRBD1 | NA | TRBJ2-5 | TRBV24-1 | TGTGCCACCAGTGACCCCGACAGGGGCGAGACCCAGTACTTC | CATSDPDRGETQYF
NA | few | TRBJ2-1 | TRBV2 | TGTGCCACCTCCCAGGCAAACAATGAGCAGTTCTTC | CATSQANNEQFF
TRBD1 | NA | TRBJ1-5 | TRBV6-5 | TGTGCCAGCAGCAGACAGGGACGGCAGCCCCAGCATTTT | CASSRQGRQPQHF
NA | NA | TRBJ2-7 | TRBV7-2 | TGTGCCAGCAGCTTATCCGCAGGGAAGAGCTCCTACGAGCAGTACTTC | CASSLSAGKSSYEQYF
NA | NA | TRBJ1-1 | TRBV10-3 | TGTGCCATCAGGAGCCAGGGGTCAAACGAGGTGAACACTGAAGCTTTCTTT | CAIRSQGSNEVNTEAFF
TRBD1 | NA | TRBJ2-6 | TRBV7-2 | TGTGCCAGCAGCTTAGTGTCAGGGGGCCTAGTTGGGGCCAACGTCCTGACTTTC | CASSLVSGGLVGANVLTF
NA | once | TRBJ2-3 | TRBV9 | TGTGCCAGCAGCGTAGGGTTTCGGAGCACAGATACGCAGTATTTT | CASSVGFRSTDTQYF
NA | NA | TRBJ1-6 | TRBV6-1 | TGTGCCAGCAGTGAAGCGGCCGGAGATTCACCCCTCCACTTT | CASSEAAGDSPLHF
TRBD2 | NA | TRBJ2-2 | TRBV4-2 | TGTGCCAGCAGCCAAGTAAAAGCGGGAGGGCCCGGGGAGCTGTTTTTT | CASSQVKAGGPGELFF
TRBD2 | NA | TRBJ2-7 | TRBV7-2 | TGTGCCAGCAGCCCTAGCGGGAGGGTTTACGAGCAGTACTTC | CASSPSGRVYEQYF
TRBD1 | NA | TRBJ1-5 | TRBV19 | TGTGCCAGTAGTGGGACAGGGGGAAATCAGCCCCAGCATTTT | CASSGTGGNQPQHF
NA | NA | TRBJ2-7 | TRBV7-9 | TGTGCCAGCAGCTTAGTGGACAGCCTCTACGAGCAGTACTTC | CASSLVDSLYEQYF
TRBD2 | NA | TRBJ2-5 | TRBV7-2 | TGTGCCAGCAGCCCGGGGACTAGCGGCCAAGAAGAGACCCAGTACTTC | CASSPGTSGQEETQYF
NA | NA | TRBJ2-7 | TRBV7-9 | TGTGCCAGCAGGCATACTAGCAGGCACTTC | CASRHTSRHF
NA | NA | TRBJ1-5 | TRBV28 | TGTGCCAGCAGTTCCAGGGGACGTAGCAATCAGCCCCAGCATTTT | CASSSRGRSNQPQHF
NA | NA | TRBJ1-1 | TRBV7-2 | TGTGCCAGCAGCTTAGTGGAATTGCGGGGGAACACTGAAGCTTTCTTT | CASSLVELRGNTEAFF
NA | NA | TRBJ1-6 | TRBV7-8 | TGTGCCAGCAGCTTACGGGGGACTAAGGATAATTCACCCCTCCACTTT | CASSLRGTKDNSPLHF
TRBD2 | NA | TRBJ2-1 | TRBV7-7 | TGTGCTAGCAGCTTAGGTCTAGCGGGAGTGAATGAGCAGTTCTTC | CASSLGLAGVNEQFF
NA | few | TRBJ2-7 | TRBV4-2 | TGTGCCAGCAGCCCACGGGACTCCTACGAGCAGTACTTC | CASSPRDSYEQYF
TRBD1 | NA | TRBJ2-7 | TRBV4-1 | TGCGCCAGCAGCCAAGATAGTAAGGGGCAGGGGGCGCGAGAGCAGTACTTC | CASSQDSKGQGAREQYF
NA | few | TRBJ2-7 | TRBV18 | TGTGCCAGCTCACCGTCGGAGTACGAGCAGTACTTC | CASSPSEYEQYF
NA | NA | TRBJ1-1 | TRBV28 | TGTGCCAGCAGCCCCCCCGAGCCGTTTCGAGCTTTCTTT | CASSPPEPFRAFF
TRBD1 | NA | TRBJ1-5 | TRBV5-3 | TGTGCCAGAAGCCCCTGGGACAGCGAGAACGAAAATCAGCCCCAGCATTTT | CARSPWDSENENQPQHF
NA | NA | TRBJ2-7 | TRBV6-5 | TGTGCCAGCAGTTACTCGAGGACAGCCTACGAGCAGTACTTC | CASSYSRTAYEQYF
NA | NA | TRBJ1-1 | TRBV6-1 | TGTGCCAGCAGTGAACCTTGGCAGAACACTGAAGCTTTCTTT | CASSEPWQNTEAFF
NA | NA | TRBJ2-4 | TRBV12-3/TRBV12-4 | TGTGCCACCGCTCGAGGCCACGATCAGTACTTC | CATARGHDQYF